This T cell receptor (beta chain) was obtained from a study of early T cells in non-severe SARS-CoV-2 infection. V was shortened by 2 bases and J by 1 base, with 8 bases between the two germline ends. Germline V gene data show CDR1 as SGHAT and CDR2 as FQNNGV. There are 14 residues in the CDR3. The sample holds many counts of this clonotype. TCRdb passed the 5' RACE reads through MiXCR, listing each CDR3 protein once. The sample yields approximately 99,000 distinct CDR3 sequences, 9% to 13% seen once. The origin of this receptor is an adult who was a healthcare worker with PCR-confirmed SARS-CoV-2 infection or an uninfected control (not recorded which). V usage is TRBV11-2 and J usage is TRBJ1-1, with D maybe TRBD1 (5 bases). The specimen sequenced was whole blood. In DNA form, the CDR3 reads TGTGCCAGCAGCTTAACAGGTTCGAACACTGAAGCTTTCTTT. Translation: CASSLTGSNTEAFF.